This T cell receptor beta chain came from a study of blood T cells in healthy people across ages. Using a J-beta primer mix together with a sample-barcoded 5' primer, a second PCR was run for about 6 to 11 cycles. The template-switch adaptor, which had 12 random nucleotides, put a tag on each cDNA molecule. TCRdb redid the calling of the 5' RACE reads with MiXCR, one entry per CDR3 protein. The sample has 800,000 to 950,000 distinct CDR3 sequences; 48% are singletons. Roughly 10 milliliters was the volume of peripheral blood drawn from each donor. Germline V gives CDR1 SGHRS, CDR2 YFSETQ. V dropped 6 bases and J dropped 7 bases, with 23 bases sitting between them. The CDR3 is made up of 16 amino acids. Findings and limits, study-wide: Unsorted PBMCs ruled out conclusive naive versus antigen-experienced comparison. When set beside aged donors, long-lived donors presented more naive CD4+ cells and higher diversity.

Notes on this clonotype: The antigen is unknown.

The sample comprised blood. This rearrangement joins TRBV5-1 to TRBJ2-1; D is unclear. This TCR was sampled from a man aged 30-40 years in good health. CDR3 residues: CASTSGILVGINEQFF. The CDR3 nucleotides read TGCGCCAGCACGTCTGGTATTCTAGTGGGGATAAATGAGCAGTTCTTC.